This T cell receptor beta chain was found in a study of shared clonotypes between healthy human individuals. Study context: A few men and two women, aged 18 to 49, were donors.

CD8 cells classed as naive were CD45RO-negative and positively selected for CCR7, excluding terminally differentiated effector memory CD45RA+ cells. Donors had no recently reported acute infections or vaccinations and were HIV-negative. Findings and caveats of the study: When compared with the clonotypes that were shared by all four sorted-subset donors, the non-shared clonotypes turned out to have lower generation probabilities.

Using about 220 ng DNA, around 30,000 T cell genomes, the sorted-subset replicate PCRs were run. The repertoire was sequenced with immunoSEQ multiplex PCR; TCRdb's copy has only in-frame clones and lacks some. The sample lists 600,000 or so clones, 95% to 98% occurring once. This clone was counted a single time. Its antigen is unknown. With 5 bases clipped from V and 7 bases from J, the junction kept 5 bases outside the gene matches. This CDR3 comprises 14 residues. The V gene's germline CDR1 is MGHRA and CDR2 YSYEKL. Sample: naive CD8+ T cells sorted from blood. The genes are TRBV4-1 and TRBJ2-2; 9 positions match TRBD1. The receptor was isolated from a young man in good health. CDR3 loop: CASSRGQGNGELFF. The CDR3 DNA reads TGCGCCAGCAGCAGAGGACAGGGGAACGGGGAGCTGTTTTTT.